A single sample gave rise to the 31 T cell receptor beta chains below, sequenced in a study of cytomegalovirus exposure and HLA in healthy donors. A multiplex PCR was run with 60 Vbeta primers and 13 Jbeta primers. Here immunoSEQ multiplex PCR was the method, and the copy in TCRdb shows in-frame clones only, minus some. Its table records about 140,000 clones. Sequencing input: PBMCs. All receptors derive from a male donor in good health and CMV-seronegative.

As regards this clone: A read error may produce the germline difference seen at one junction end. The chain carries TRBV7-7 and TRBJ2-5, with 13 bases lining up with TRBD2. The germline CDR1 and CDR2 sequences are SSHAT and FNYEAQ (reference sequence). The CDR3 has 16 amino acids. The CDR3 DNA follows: TGTGCTAGCAGCGGGAGACTAGCGGGGGGAGGAGAGACCCAGTACTTC. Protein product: CASSGRLAGGGETQYF.

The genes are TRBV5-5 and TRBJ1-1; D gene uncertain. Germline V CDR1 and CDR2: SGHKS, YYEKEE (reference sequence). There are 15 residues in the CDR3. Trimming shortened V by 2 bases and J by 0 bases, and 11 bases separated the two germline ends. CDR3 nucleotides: TGTGCCAGCAGCTTTCGACACGACATGAACACTGAAGCTTTCTTT. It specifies CASSFRHDMNTEAFF.

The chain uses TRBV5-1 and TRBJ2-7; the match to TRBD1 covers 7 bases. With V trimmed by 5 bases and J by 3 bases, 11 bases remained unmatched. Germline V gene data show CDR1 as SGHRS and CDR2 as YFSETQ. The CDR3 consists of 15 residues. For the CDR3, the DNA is TGCGCCAGCAGTTTCTACCCGGGACAGTTCTACGAGCAGTACTTC. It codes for CASSFYPGQFYEQYF. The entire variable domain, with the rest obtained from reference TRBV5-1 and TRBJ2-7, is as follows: KAGVTQTPRYLIKTRGQQVTLSCSPISGHRSVSWYQQTPGQGLQFLFEYFSETQRNKGNFPGRFSGRQFSNSRSEMNVSTLELGDSALYLCASSFYPGQFYEQYFGPGTRLTVT.

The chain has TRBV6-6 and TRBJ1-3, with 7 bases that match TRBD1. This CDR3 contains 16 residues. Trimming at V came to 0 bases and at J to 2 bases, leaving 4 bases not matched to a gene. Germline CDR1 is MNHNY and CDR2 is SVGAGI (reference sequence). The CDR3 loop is CASSYSSTGAGNTIYF. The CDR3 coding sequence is TGTGCCAGCAGTTACTCGAGTACAGGGGCTGGAAACACCATATATTTT.

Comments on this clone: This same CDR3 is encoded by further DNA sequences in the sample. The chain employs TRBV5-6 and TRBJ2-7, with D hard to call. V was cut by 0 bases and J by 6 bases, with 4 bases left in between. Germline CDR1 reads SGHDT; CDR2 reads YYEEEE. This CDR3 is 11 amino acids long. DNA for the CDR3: TGTGCCAGCAGCTTGGGGGCCGAGCAGTACTTC. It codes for CASSLGAEQYF.

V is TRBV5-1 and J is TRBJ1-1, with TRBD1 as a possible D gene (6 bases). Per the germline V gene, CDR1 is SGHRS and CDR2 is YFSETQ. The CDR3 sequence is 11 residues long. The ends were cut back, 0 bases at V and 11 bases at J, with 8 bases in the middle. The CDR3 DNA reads TGCGCCAGCAGCTTGGGACAGGCGGCTTTCTTT. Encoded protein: CASSLGQAAFF. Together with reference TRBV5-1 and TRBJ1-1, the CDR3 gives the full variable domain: KAGVTQTPRYLIKTRGQQVTLSCSPISGHRSVSWYQQTPGQGLQFLFEYFSETQRNKGNFPGRFSGRQFSNSRSEMNVSTLELGDSALYLCASSLGQAAFFGQGTRLTVV.

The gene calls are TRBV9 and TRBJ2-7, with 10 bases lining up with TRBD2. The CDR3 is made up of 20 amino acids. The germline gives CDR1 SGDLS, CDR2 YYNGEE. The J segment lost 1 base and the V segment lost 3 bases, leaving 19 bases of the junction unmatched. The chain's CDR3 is CASSGEAASGSRAISYEQYF. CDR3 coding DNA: TGTGCCAGCAGCGGAGAGGCGGCTAGCGGGAGTCGCGCTATATCCTACGAGCAGTACTTC.

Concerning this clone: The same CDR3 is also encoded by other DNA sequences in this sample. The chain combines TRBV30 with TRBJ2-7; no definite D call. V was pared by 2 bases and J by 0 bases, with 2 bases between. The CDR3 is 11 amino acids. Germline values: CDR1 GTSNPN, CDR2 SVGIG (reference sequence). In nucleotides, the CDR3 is TGTGCCTGGAGTTACTCCTACGAGCAGTACTTC. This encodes CAWSYSYEQYF. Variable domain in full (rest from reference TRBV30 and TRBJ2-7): SQTIHQWPATLVQPVGSPLSLECTVEGTSNPNLYWYRQAAGRGLQLLFYSVGIGQISSEVPQNLSASRPQDRQFILSSKKLLLSDSGFYLCAWSYSYEQYFGPGTRLTVT.

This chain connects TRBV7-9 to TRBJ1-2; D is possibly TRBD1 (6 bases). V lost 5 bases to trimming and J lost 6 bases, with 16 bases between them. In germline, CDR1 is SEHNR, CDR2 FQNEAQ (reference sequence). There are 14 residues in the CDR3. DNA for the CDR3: TGTGCCAGCAGCCCGAACGTAAACAGGGATGGCTACACCTTC. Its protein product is CASSPNVNRDGYTF.

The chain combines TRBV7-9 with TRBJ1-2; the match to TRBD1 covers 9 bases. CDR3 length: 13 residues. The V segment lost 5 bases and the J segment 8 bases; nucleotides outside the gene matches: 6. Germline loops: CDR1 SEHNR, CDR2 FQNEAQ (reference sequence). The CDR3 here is CASSQGQGSGYTF. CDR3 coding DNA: TGTGCCAGCAGCCAGGGACAGGGAAGCGGCTACACCTTC.

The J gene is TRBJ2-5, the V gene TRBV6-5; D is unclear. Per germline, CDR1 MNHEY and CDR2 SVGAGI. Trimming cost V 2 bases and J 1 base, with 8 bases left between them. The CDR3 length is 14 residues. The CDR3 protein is CASSYAAGQETQYF. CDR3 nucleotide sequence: TGTGCCAGCAGTTACGCGGCTGGCCAAGAGACCCAGTACTTC.

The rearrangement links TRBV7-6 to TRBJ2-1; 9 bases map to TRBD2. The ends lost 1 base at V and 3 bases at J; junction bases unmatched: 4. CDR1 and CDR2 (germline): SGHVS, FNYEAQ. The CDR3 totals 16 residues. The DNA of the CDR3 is TGTGCCAGCAGCTTAGGGGCGGGAGGGGTCTACAATGAGCAGTTCTTC. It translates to CASSLGAGGVYNEQFF.

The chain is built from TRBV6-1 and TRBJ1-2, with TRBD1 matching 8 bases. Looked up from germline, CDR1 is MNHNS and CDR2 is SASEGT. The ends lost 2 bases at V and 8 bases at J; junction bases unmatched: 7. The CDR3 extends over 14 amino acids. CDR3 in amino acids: CASSEMRTGSGYTF. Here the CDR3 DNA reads TGTGCCAGCAGTGAAATGAGGACAGGGAGCGGCTACACCTTC.

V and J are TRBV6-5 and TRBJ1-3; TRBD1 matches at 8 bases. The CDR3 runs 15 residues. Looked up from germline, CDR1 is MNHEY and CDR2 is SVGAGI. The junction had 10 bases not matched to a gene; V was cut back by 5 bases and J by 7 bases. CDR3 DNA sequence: TGTGCCAGCAGTCCAACAGGGGGATCGGTGAACACCATATATTTT. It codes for CASSPTGGSVNTIYF.

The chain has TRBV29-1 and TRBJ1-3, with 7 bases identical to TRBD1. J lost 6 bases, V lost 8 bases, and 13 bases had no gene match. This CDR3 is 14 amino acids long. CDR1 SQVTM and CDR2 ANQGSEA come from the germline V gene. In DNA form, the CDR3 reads TGCAGCTTCCAATCAGTACAGGGGAAAAACACCATATATTTT. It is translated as CSFQSVQGKNTIYF.

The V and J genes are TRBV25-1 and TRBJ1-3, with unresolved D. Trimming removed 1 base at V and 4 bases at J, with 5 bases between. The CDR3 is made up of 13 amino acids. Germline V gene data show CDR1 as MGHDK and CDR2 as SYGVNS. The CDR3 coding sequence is TGTGCCAGCAGTGAATTCGGGGGAAACACCATATATTTT. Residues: CASSEFGGNTIYF.

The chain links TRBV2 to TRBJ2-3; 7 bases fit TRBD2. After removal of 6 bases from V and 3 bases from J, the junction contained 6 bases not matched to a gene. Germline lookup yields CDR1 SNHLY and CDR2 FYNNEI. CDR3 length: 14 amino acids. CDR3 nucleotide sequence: TGTGCCAGCAGAGCGGGGATGGGGACAGATACGCAGTATTTT. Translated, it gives CASRAGMGTDTQYF.

In nucleotides, the CDR3 is TGTGCCTGGACCTCCGGGGGCAATCAGCCCCAGCATTTT. Translation: CAWTSGGNQPQHF. This chain links TRBV30 with TRBJ1-5; D ambiguous. The CDR3 contains 13 residues. Germline V gene data show CDR1 as GTSNPN and CDR2 as SVGIG (reference sequence). The ends were cut back, 4 bases at V and 2 bases at J, with 9 bases in the middle. The full variable domain, completed using reference TRBV30 and TRBJ1-5, is SQTIHQWPATLVQPVGSPLSLECTVEGTSNPNLYWYRQAAGRGLQLLFYSVGIGQISSEVPQNLSASRPQDRQFILSSKKLLLSDSGFYLCAWTSGGNQPQHFGDGTRLSIL.

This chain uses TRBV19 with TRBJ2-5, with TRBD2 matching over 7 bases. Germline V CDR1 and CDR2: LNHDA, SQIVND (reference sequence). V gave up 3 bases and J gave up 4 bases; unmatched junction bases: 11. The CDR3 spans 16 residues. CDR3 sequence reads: CASSIFPSGRGETQYF. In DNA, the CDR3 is TGTGCCAGTAGTATTTTTCCTAGCGGAAGGGGAGAGACCCAGTACTTC.

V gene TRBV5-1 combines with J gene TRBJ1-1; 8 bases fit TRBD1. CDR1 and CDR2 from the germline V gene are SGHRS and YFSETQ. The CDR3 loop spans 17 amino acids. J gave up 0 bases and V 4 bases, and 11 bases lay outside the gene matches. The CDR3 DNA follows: TGCGCCAGCAGCCCGTTGACAGGGGTGACGATGAACACTGAAGCTTTCTTT. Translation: CASSPLTGVTMNTEAFF.

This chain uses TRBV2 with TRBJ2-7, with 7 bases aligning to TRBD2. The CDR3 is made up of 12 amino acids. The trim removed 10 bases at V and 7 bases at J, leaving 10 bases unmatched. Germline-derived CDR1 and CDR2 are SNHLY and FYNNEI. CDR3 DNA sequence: TGTGCCACCAGGGACTACCGAGGGGAGCAGTACTTC. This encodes CATRDYRGEQYF.

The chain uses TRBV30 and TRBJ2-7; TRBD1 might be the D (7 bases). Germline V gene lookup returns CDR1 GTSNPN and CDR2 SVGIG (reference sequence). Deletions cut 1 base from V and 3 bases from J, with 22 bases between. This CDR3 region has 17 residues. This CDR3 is CAWSDGPTGTLSYEQYF. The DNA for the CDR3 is TGTGCCTGGAGTGACGGACCGACAGGGACTCTAAGCTACGAGCAGTACTTC.

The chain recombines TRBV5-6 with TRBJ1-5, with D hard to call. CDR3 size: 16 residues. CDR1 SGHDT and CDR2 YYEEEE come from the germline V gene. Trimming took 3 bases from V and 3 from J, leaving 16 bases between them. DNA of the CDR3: TGTGCCAGCAGCTCTACCCGCGGCAGATTCAATCAGCCCCAGCATTTT. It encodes CASSSTRGRFNQPQHF.

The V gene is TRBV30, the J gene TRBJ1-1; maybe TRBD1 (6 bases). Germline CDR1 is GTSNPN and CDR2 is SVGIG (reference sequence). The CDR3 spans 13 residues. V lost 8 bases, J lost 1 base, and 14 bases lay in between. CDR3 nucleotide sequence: TGTGCCGCCAGGGGTCTCCGGAACACTGAAGCTTTCTTT. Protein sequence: CAARGLRNTEAFF.

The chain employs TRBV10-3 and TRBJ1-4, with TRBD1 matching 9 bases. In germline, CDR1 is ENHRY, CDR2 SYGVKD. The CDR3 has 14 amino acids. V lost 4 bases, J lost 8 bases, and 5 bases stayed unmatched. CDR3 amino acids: CAISGGTGKEKLFF. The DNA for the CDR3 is TGTGCCATCAGTGGAGGGACAGGGAAGGAAAAACTGTTTTTT.

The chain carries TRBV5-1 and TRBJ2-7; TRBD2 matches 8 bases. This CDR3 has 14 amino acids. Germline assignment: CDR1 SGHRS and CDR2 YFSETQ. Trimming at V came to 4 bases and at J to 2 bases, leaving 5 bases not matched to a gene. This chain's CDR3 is CASSHSGATYEQYF. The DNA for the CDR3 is TGCGCCAGCAGCCATAGCGGGGCGACCTACGAGCAGTACTTC.

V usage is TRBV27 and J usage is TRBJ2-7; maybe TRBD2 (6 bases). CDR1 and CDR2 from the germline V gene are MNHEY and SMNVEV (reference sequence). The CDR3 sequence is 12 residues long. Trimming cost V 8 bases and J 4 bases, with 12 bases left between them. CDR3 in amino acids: CASGAGGYEQYF. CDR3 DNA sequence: TGTGCCAGCGGTGCAGGAGGGTACGAGCAGTACTTC.

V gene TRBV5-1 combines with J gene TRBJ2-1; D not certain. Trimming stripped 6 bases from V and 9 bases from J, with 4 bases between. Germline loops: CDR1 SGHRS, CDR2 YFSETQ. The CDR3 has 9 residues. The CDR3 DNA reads TGCGCCAGCACGAGTGAGCAGTTCTTC. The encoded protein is CASTSEQFF.

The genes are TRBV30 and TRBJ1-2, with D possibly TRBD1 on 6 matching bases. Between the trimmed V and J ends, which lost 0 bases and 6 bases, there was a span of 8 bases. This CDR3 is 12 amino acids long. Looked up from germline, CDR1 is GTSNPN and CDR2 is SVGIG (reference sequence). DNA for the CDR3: TGTGCCTGGAGTGTCAGGGGAGATGGCTACACCTTC. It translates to CAWSVRGDGYTF.

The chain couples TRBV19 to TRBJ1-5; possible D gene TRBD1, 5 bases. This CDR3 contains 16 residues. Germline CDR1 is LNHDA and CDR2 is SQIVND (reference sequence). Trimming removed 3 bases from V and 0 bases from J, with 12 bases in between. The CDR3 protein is CASSIQGMNSNQPQHF. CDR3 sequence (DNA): TGTGCCAGTAGTATCCAGGGAATGAATAGCAATCAGCCCCAGCATTTT.

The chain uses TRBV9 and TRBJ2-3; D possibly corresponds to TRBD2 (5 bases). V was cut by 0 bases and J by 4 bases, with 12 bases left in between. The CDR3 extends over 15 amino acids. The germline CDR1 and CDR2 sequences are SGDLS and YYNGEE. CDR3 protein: CASSVVGGPADTQYF. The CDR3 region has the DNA TGTGCCAGCAGCGTAGTAGGAGGTCCCGCAGATACGCAGTATTTT. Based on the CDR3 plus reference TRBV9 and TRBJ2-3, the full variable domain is DSGVTQTPKHLITATGQRVTLRCSPRSGDLSVYWYQQSLDQGLQFLIQYYNGEERAKGNILERFSAQQFPDLHSELNLSSLELGDSALYFCASSVVGGPADTQYFGPGTRLTVL.